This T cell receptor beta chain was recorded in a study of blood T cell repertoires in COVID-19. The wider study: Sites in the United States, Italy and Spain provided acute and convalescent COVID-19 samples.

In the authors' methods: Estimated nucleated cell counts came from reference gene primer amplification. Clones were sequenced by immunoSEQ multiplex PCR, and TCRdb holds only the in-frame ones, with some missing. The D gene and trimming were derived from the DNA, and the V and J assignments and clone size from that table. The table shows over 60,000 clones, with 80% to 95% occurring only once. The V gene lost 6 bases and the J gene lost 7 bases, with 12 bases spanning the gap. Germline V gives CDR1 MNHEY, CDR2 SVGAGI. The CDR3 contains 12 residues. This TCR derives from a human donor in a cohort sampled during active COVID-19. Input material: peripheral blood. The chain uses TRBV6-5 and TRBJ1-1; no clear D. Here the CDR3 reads CASSNPLSEAFF. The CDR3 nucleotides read TGTGCCAGCAGCAACCCTTTGAGTGAAGCTTTCTTT.